Listed below are T cell receptor beta chains from one sample, sequenced in a study of T cell changes during pregnancy in multiple sclerosis. Here immunoSEQ multiplex PCR was the method, and the copy in TCRdb shows in-frame clones only, minus some. The data contain approximately 30,000 clones, 80% to 90% of them singletons. Sequencing was performed on CD8+ T cells from peripheral blood mononuclear cells, taken before pregnancy. These receptors originate from a female donor with multiple sclerosis, enrolled in a pregnancy study. Both conserved end residues are part of each CDR3. D genes are given only for firm matches. Expanded clones are given a class, and other clones once, few, many or no size at all.

d_gene	abundance	len	v_gene	j_gene	CDR3aa	CDR3nt
.	.	14	TRBV7-9	TRBJ2-7	CASSPRTASYEQYF	TGTGCCAGCAGCCCCCGGACAGCTTCCTACGAGCAGTACTTC
TRBD2	.	19	TRBV7-3	TRBJ2-5	CASSLPHISSGGAEETQYF	TGTGCCAGCAGCTTACCACATATCTCTAGCGGGGGGGCCGAAGAGACCCAGTACTTC
.	.	14	TRBV25-1	TRBJ1-4	CASIQEEGGEKLFF	TGTGCCAGCATCCAAGAGGAGGGAGGAGAAAAACTGTTTTTT
.	medium-sized	14	TRBV7-9	TRBJ1-6	CASSLLQGDSPLHF	TGTGCCAGCAGCTTATTACAGGGAGATTCACCCCTCCACTTT
.	.	16	TRBV4-2	TRBJ2-7	CASSQVIGTGSLEQYF	TGTGCCAGCAGCCAAGTCATCGGAACGGGAAGCCTGGAGCAGTACTTC
.	.	16	TRBV21-1	TRBJ1-5	CASSKRSGVSNQPQHF	TGTGCCAGCAGCAAAAGGTCGGGGGTGAGCAATCAGCCCCAGCATTTT
.	.	12	TRBV5-6	TRBJ1-2	CASSFQGDGYTF	TGTGCCAGCAGCTTCCAGGGCGATGGCTACACCTTC
TRBD2	.	15	TRBV6-4	TRBJ2-3	CASSETSGATDTQYF	TGTGCCAGCAGTGAGACTAGCGGGGCCACAGATACGCAGTATTTT
TRBD2	.	15	TRBV6-1	TRBJ2-3	CASSELRGGPDTQYF	TGTGCCAGCAGTGAATTGCGGGGGGGTCCAGATACGCAGTATTTT
.	.	14	TRBV25-1	TRBJ1-3	CASSDRVSGNTIYF	TGTGCCAGCAGTGACAGGGTCTCTGGAAACACCATATATTTT
TRBD2	.	17	TRBV5-4	TRBJ2-1	CASSLSIVLAGDGEQFF	TGTGCCAGCAGCTTATCCATTGTGTTAGCGGGAGATGGTGAGCAGTTCTTC
.	.	14	TRBV6-1	TRBJ1-5	CASESRGYNQPQHF	TGTGCCAGCGAATCGCGGGGCTACAATCAGCCCCAGCATTTT
.	.	14	TRBV9	TRBJ2-7	CASSVVPSSYEQYF	TGTGCCAGCAGCGTAGTACCGAGCTCCTACGAGCAGTACTTC
.	.	15	TRBV4-3	TRBJ2-1	CASSPWQGGGNEQFF	TGCGCCAGCAGCCCCTGGCAGGGGGGCGGCAATGAGCAGTTCTTC
.	.	11	TRBV6-6	TRBJ1-1	CASSYTQEAFF	TGTGCCAGCAGTTACACACAGGAAGCTTTCTTT
.	once	15	TRBV7-3	TRBJ2-1	CASSSARVIDNEQFF	TGTGCCAGCAGCTCGGCCAGGGTGATTGACAATGAGCAGTTCTTC
TRBD1	.	16	TRBV2	TRBJ1-5	CASSEVGTGGDQPQHF	TGTGCCAGCAGTGAGGTGGGGACAGGGGGCGATCAGCCCCAGCATTTT
TRBD2	.	14	TRBV6-4	TRBJ2-3	CASSPGLGGDTQYF	TGTGCCAGCAGTCCGGGACTAGGGGGAGATACGCAGTATTTT
.	.	16	TRBV5-1	TRBJ2-1	CASSLSPGRTYNEQFF	TGCGCCAGCAGCTTGAGTCCGGGGAGGACCTACAATGAGCAGTTCTTC
.	.	15	TRBV11-3	TRBJ2-2	CASSPGESNTGELFF	TGTGCCAGCAGCCCGGGGGAATCGAACACCGGGGAGCTGTTTTTT
TRBD2	.	18	TRBV7-6	TRBJ2-3	CASSSGLAGVDSQDTQYF	TGTGCCAGCAGCTCGGGACTAGCGGGAGTGGATTCCCAAGATACGCAGTATTTT
.	few	12	TRBV27	TRBJ1-5	CASSFLGQPQHF	TGTGCCAGCAGTTTCCTAGGTCAGCCCCAGCATTTT
.	.	12	TRBV5-1	TRBJ2-7	CASRQVAYEQYF	TGCGCCAGCAGGCAGGTTGCCTACGAGCAGTACTTC
.	.	15	TRBV28	TRBJ1-6	CASNQPRQNNSPLHF	TGTGCCAGCAACCAACCCCGACAGAATAATTCACCCCTCCACTTT
.	.	13	TRBV9	TRBJ1-1	CASSPGLNTEAFF	TGTGCCAGCAGCCCTGGCCTGAACACTGAAGCTTTCTTT
.	.	15	TRBV2	TRBJ2-7	CASSGSGQMSYEQYF	TGTGCCAGCAGTGGTTCAGGGCAGATGTCCTACGAGCAGTACTTC
.	.	14	TRBV9	TRBJ2-5	CASSVEGVQETQYF	TGTGCCAGCAGCGTAGAGGGAGTCCAAGAGACCCAGTACTTC
TRBD1	.	14	TRBV6-5	TRBJ1-2	CASSYSEGAGGYTF	TGTGCCAGCAGTTACTCAGAGGGGGCGGGCGGCTACACCTTC
TRBD1	few	17	TRBV28	TRBJ1-2	CASSLYGTGASYYGYTF	TGTGCCAGCAGTTTATACGGGACAGGGGCCTCCTACTATGGCTACACCTTC
.	.	13	TRBV28	TRBJ2-2	CASSTYRGGELFF	TGTGCCAGCAGTACATACCGGGGAGGGGAGCTGTTTTTT
TRBD1	.	15	TRBV18	TRBJ1-1	CASSQPDRGLTEAFF	TGTGCCAGCTCACAACCGGACAGGGGATTGACTGAAGCTTTCTTT
.	once	12	TRBV9	TRBJ1-1	CASSSQGTEAFF	TGTGCCAGCAGCTCCCAGGGGACTGAAGCTTTCTTT
.	.	13	TRBV7-3	TRBJ2-1	CASSAGLYNEQFF	TGTGCCAGCAGCGCGGGGCTGTACAATGAGCAGTTCTTC
.	.	14	TRBV27	TRBJ1-1	CASSVIRGATEAFF	TGTGCCAGCAGTGTAATTCGGGGGGCCACTGAAGCTTTCTTT
.	.	15	TRBV11-2	TRBJ1-1	CASSPLRGLNTEAFF	TGTGCCAGCAGCCCACTGCGGGGGCTGAACACTGAAGCTTTCTTT
TRBD2	.	18	TRBV7-8	TRBJ2-1	CASSLGLAGGLMGNEQFF	TGTGCCAGCAGCTTAGGACTAGCGGGGGGCCTCATGGGCAATGAGCAGTTCTTC
TRBD1	.	17	TRBV7-9	TRBJ2-7	CASSLGPGGQGSYEQYF	TGTGCCAGCAGCTTAGGGCCTGGGGGACAGGGCTCCTACGAGCAGTACTTC
TRBD2	.	17	TRBV7-8	TRBJ2-3	CASSWGLAGGLADTQYF	TGTGCCAGCAGCTGGGGACTAGCGGGGGGGCTAGCAGATACGCAGTATTTT
.	.	16	TRBV6-5	TRBJ2-3	CASSYSGRIDTDTQYF	TGTGCCAGCAGTTACTCTGGGAGAATCGACACAGATACGCAGTATTTT
TRBD1	.	15	TRBV27	TRBJ1-6	CASSLSPGGTSPLHF	TGTGCCAGCAGTTTATCCCCAGGGGGCACCTCACCCCTCCACTTT
TRBD1	.	16	TRBV27	TRBJ2-3	CASSGNRGYPTDTQYF	TGTGCCAGCAGTGGGAACAGGGGGTACCCCACAGATACGCAGTATTTT
TRBD2	.	15	TRBV7-9	TRBJ2-5	CASSAGTGGKETQYF	TGTGCCAGCAGCGCAGGGACCGGGGGGAAAGAGACCCAGTACTTC
TRBD1	.	16	TRBV18	TRBJ2-2	CASSPPPGGYTGELFF	TGTGCCAGCTCACCACCTCCAGGGGGATACACCGGGGAGCTGTTTTTT
.	once	18	TRBV13	TRBJ1-5	CASSLTGGGGYSNQPQHF	TGTGCCAGCAGCTTAACGGGGGGCGGAGGATATAGCAATCAGCCCCAGCATTTT
TRBD2	.	16	TRBV27	TRBJ2-7	CASSLTVSGTAYEQYF	TGTGCCAGCAGTTTAACGGTAAGCGGGACCGCCTACGAGCAGTACTTC
.	.	14	TRBV4-1	TRBJ1-1	CASSQVGGMAEAFF	TGCGCCAGCAGCCAAGTTGGCGGTATGGCTGAAGCTTTCTTT